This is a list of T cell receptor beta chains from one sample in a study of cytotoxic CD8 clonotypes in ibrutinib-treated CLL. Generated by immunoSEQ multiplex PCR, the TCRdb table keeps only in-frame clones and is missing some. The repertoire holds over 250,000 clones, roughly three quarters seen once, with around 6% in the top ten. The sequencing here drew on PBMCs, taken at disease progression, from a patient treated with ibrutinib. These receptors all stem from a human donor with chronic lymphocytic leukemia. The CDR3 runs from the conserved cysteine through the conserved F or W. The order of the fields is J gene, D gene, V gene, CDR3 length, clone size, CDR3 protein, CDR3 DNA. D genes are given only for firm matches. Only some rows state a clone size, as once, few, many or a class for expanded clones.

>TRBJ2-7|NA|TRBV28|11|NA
CASSLYRGKYF
TGTGCCAGCAGTTTATATCGGGGGAAGTACTTC
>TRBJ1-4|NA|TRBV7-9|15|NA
CASSLRGVGNEKLFF
TGTGCCAGCAGCCTCCGGGGCGTCGGTAATGAAAAACTGTTTTTT
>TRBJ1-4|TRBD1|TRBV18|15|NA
CASSPMDRVHEKLFF
TGTGCCAGCTCACCAATGGACAGGGTTCACGAAAAACTGTTTTTT
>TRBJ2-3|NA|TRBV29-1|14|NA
CSVFGRPSTDTQYF
TGCAGCGTCTTTGGACGCCCTAGCACAGATACGCAGTATTTT
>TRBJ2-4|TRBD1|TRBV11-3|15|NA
CASSLSGDRVDIQYF
TGTGCCAGCAGCTTAAGTGGGGACAGGGTCGACATTCAGTACTTC
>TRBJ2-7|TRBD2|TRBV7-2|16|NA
CASSWTSGSGSYEQYF
TGTGCCAGCAGCTGGACAAGCGGGAGTGGCTCCTACGAGCAGTACTTC
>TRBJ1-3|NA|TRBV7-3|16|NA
CASKLFWRGVGNTIYF
TGTGCCAGCAAACTATTCTGGAGGGGGGTTGGAAACACCATATATTTT
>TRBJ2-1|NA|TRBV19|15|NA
CASTRGGLAYNEQFF
TGTGCCAGTACCCGTGGGGGGCTAGCCTACAATGAGCAGTTCTTC
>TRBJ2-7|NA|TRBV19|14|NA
CASSISLLTYEQYF
TGTGCCAGTAGTATCTCGTTACTGACCTACGAGCAGTACTTC
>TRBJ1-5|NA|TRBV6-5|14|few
CASRPGQLNQPQHF
TGTGCCAGCAGACCCGGACAGCTGAATCAGCCCCAGCATTTT
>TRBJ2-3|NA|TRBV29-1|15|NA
CSVGGKGGRTDTQYF
TGCAGCGTGGGGGGAAAAGGGGGCCGCACAGATACGCAGTATTTT
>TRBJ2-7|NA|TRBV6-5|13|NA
CASSLKRAYEQYF
TGTGCCAGCAGTCTAAAACGGGCCTACGAGCAGTACTTC
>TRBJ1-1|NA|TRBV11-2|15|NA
CASSLSGVPLTEAFF
TGTGCCAGCAGCTTATCAGGGGTCCCTCTCACTGAAGCTTTCTTT
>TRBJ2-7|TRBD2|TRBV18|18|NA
CASSPRAGDPLSSYEQYF
TGTGCCAGCTCACCAAGAGCGGGAGACCCATTGAGCTCCTACGAGCAGTACTTC
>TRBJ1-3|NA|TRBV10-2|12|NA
CASGGSGNTIYF
TGCGCCAGCGGGGGCTCTGGAAACACCATATATTTT
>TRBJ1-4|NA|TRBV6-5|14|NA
CASSYGGANEKLFF
TGTGCCAGCAGTTACGGGGGGGCTAATGAAAAACTGTTTTTT
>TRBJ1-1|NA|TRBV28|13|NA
CASSLGGRTEAFF
TGTGCCAGCAGTCTAGGGGGGCGGACTGAAGCTTTCTTT
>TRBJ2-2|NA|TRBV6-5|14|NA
CASSTRRGTGELFF
TGTGCCAGCAGTACTAGGAGGGGCACCGGGGAGCTGTTTTTT
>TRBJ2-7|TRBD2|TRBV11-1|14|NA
CASSFGSGSYEQYF
TGTGCCAGCAGCTTTGGTAGCGGGAGCTACGAGCAGTACTTC
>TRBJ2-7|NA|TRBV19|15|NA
CASSISVQGGNEQYF
TGTGCCAGTAGTATATCCGTACAGGGCGGGAACGAGCAGTACTTC
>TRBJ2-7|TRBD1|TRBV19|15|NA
CASSITDRGSYEQYF
TGTGCCAGTAGTATAACGGACAGGGGCTCCTACGAGCAGTACTTC
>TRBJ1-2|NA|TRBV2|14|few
CASSEFGASYGYTF
TGTGCCAGCAGTGAATTCGGTGCGTCCTATGGCTACACCTTC
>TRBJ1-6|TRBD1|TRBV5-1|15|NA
CASSSRQGLSSPLHF
TGCGCCAGCAGCTCCAGACAGGGCTTGAGTTCACCCCTCCACTTT
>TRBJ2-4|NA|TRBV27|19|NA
CASSPRVKRAIIAKNIQYF
TGTGCCAGCAGTCCCCGGGTCAAGCGGGCAATAATAGCCAAAAACATTCAGTACTTC
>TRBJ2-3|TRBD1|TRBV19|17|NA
CASSMYPPGTATDTQYF
TGTGCCAGTAGTATGTACCCCCCAGGGACAGCCACAGATACGCAGTATTTT
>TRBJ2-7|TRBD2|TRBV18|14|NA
CASSESSGSGEQYF
TGTGCCAGCTCTGAGAGTAGCGGGAGTGGCGAGCAGTACTTC
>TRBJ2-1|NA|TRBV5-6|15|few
CASSYSGSSYNEQFF
TGTGCCAGCAGCTACTCGGGGTCCTCCTACAATGAGCAGTTCTTC
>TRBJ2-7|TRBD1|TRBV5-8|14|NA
CASSSPGQYYEQYF
TGTGCCAGCAGTAGCCCGGGACAGTACTACGAGCAGTACTTC
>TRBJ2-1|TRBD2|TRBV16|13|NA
CASSLGTNNEQFF
TGTGCCAGCAGCCTAGGGACTAACAATGAGCAGTTCTTC
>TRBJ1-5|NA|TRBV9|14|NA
CASSADSGNQPQHF
TGTGCCAGCAGCGCTGACAGTGGCAATCAGCCCCAGCATTTT
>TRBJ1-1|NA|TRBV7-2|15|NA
CASSLGFGGNTEAFF
TGTGCCAGCAGCTTAGGGTTTGGCGGGAACACTGAAGCTTTCTTT
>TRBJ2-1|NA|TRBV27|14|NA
CASRLRGSYNEQFF
TGTGCCAGCAGACTGAGGGGTTCCTACAATGAGCAGTTCTTC
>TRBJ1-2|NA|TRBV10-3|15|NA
CAISELFERDYGYTF
TGTGCCATCAGTGAGTTATTCGAGAGAGACTATGGCTACACCTTC
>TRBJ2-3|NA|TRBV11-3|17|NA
CASSWRLGGGGPDTQYF
TGTGCCAGCAGCTGGAGACTGGGCGGTGGGGGCCCAGATACGCAGTATTTT
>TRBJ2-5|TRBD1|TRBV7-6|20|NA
CASSLGPKFPGQQLKETQYF
TGTGCCAGCAGCTTAGGCCCCAAGTTTCCGGGACAGCAACTGAAAGAGACCCAGTACTTC
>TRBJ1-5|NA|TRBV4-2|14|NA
CASSQDRGYQPQHF
TGTGCCAGCAGCCAAGATCGGGGATATCAGCCCCAGCATTTT
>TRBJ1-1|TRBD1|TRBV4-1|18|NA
CASSQDWDRADPNTEAFF
TGCGCCAGCAGCCAAGACTGGGACAGGGCAGATCCAAACACTGAAGCTTTCTTT
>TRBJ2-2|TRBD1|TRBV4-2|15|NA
CASSRRGPNTGELFF
TGTGCCAGCAGCCGCAGGGGGCCGAACACCGGGGAGCTGTTTTTT
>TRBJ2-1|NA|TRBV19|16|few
CASSGKGHKSYNEQFF
TGTGCCAGTAGTGGGAAGGGACACAAGAGCTACAATGAGCAGTTCTTC
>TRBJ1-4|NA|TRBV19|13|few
CASSSGLDEKLFF
TGTGCCAGTAGTTCCGGGCTTGATGAAAAACTGTTTTTT
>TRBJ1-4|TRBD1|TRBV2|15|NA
CASSGDRGRREKLFF
TGTGCCAGCAGTGGGGACAGGGGGCGACGTGAAAAACTGTTTTTT
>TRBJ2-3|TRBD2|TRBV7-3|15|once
CASSLNGRVTDTQYF
TGTGCCAGCAGCTTAAACGGGAGGGTCACAGATACGCAGTATTTT
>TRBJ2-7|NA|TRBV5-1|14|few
CASSFTGLTYEQYF
TGCGCCAGCAGCTTTACAGGGCTAACCTACGAGCAGTACTTC
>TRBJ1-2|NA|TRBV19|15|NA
CASNHQGIYSYGYTF
TGTGCCAGTAATCATCAGGGGATTTACAGCTATGGCTACACCTTC
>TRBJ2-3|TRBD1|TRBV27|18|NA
CASSRTGDRAFLTFRQYF
TGTGCCAGCAGTCGAACCGGGGACAGGGCGTTTTTGACCTTTAGGCAGTATTTT
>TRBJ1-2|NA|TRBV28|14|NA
CASSFGVANYGYTF
TGTGCCAGCAGTTTTGGGGTCGCTAACTATGGCTACACCTTC
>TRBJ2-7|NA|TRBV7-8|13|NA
CASSSNGLYEQYF
TGTGCCAGCAGCTCCAATGGACTGTACGAGCAGTACTTC
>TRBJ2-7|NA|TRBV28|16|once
CATLPSSGTAYYEQYF
TGTGCCACCCTCCCCTCCTCCGGGACGGCCTACTACGAGCAGTACTTC
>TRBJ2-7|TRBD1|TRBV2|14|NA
CASSTGTEGHEQYF
TGTGCCAGCAGTACCGGGACAGAAGGCCACGAGCAGTACTTC
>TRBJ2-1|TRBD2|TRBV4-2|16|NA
CASSQGWRGADNEQFF
TGTGCCAGCAGCCAAGGGTGGCGGGGGGCTGACAATGAGCAGTTCTTC
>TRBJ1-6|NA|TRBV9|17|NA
CASSVALQWGERSPLHF
TGTGCCAGCAGCGTAGCGCTCCAGTGGGGGGAAAGATCACCCCTCCACTTT
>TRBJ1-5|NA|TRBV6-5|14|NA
CASSLGTSNQPQHF
TGTGCCAGCAGCCTAGGGACCAGCAATCAGCCCCAGCATTTT
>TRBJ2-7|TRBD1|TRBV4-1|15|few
CASSQTPTGGYEQYF
TGCGCCAGCAGCCAAACCCCGACAGGGGGCTACGAGCAGTACTTC
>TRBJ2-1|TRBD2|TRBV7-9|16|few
CASSSPTGGGVNEQFF
TGTGCCAGCAGCTCGCCGACTGGGGGAGGGGTCAATGAGCAGTTCTTC